A single TCR beta chain is shown here with its context. This sample is part of a study of blood T cell repertoires in COVID-19. Study context: Researchers got acute and convalescent COVID-19 samples from the United States, Italy and Spain. The analysed material was cDNA or gDNA that came from T cells, B-cell-depleted T cells, or PBMCs.

This CDR3 region has 15 residues. The V and J ends lost 1 base and 3 bases respectively, with 9 bases between them. CDR1 is MGHRA and CDR2 is YSYEKL in the germline V gene. Authors' methods: Amplification from reference gene primers served as the basis for estimated nucleated cell counts. Here immunoSEQ multiplex PCR was the method, and the copy in TCRdb shows in-frame clones only, minus some. The DNA gave D and trimming, while V, J and clone size come from that table. The repertoire holds about 190,000 clones, with under 90% as singletons. The TCR originated in a man aged 35 to 55 with acute or convalescent COVID-19. This chain connects TRBV4-1 to TRBJ1-4; a possible D gene is TRBD1 (6 bases). The specimen was peripheral blood. CDR3 nucleotides: TGCGCCAGCAGCCAAGTAGGACAGTCTAATGAAAAACTGTTTTTT. This gives the protein CASSQVGQSNEKLFF.